The clone carrying this T cell receptor (beta chain) was detected a few times. After extraction with the RNeasy kit, about 0.5 to 1 ug of the RNA was reverse transcribed using random hexamers. An immunoSEQ multiplex PCR amplified TCR beta CDR3 over 54 Vbeta and 13 Jbeta. TCRdb reprocessed the immunoSEQ multiplex PCR reads via MiXCR and lists one record per CDR3 protein. The data show hundreds of thousands of distinct CDR3 sequences, with almost 85% seen just once and roughly 0.21% held by the top ten. This sample was taken from a study of CD8 T cells in Susac syndrome. Germline V gene lookup returns CDR1 LNHDA and CDR2 SQIVND (reference sequence). Trimming took off 7 bases at V and 4 bases at J, with 17 bases between the two ends. This CDR3 region has 15 residues.

The clonotype was recovered from a human donor with multiple sclerosis. V usage is TRBV19 and J usage is TRBJ1-5, with D unclear. Sequences were obtained from CD8+ T cells from PBMCs. The CDR3 bases are TGTGCCAGTAAAGGGCCATCGGGTCTTAATCAGCCCCAGCATTTT. Translated: CASKGPSGLNQPQHF.